These 12 T cell receptor beta chains were sequenced from one sample in a study of blood T cells in healthy people across ages. The second PCR ran about 6 to 11 cycles with a sample-barcoded 5' primer and J-beta primers. TCRdb independently ran MiXCR on the 5' RACE reads; one entry per CDR3 protein. The sample has more than 500,000 distinct CDR3 sequences, over 25% seen once. These data were likewise used in another study, on T cells of mothers and their children.

The sequenced material came from blood. The receptors here all came from a boy younger than 10 in good health.

The chain has TRBV5-1 and TRBJ2-7; D tentatively reads TRBD1 or TRBD2 (5 bases each). In germline, CDR1 is SGHRS, CDR2 YFSETQ. The CDR3 loop spans 16 amino acids. Trimming pared 4 bases from V and 2 bases from J, leaving 19 bases between. CDR3 amino acids: CASSGIRGKGAYEQYF. CDR3 DNA: TGCGCCAGCAGCGGGATAAGGGGTAAGGGAGCCTACGAGCAGTACTTC.

V is TRBV10-3 and J is TRBJ1-1; a possible D gene is TRBD1 (6 bases). Germline CDR1 reads ENHRY; CDR2 reads SYGVKD. The CDR3 is 14 residues long. Deletions cut 8 bases from V and 4 bases from J, with 17 bases between. CDR3 sequence reads: CAIAGGVGGTEAFF. The CDR3 nucleotides read TGTGCCATCGCGGGGGGCGTCGGGGGCACTGAAGCTTTCTTT.

This clonotype showed up many times. The rearrangement joins TRBV14 to TRBJ2-5; the match to TRBD2 covers 13 bases. Germline V gene sequence: CDR1 SGHDN, CDR2 FVKESK. The CDR3 covers 15 residues. V lost 4 bases, J lost 5 bases, and 4 bases stayed unmatched. CDR3 residues: CASSRLAGGGETQYF. The CDR3 nucleotides read TGTGCCAGCAGCCGACTAGCGGGGGGCGGTGAGACCCAGTACTTC.

This clonotype was observed a handful of times. V gene TRBV9 combines with J gene TRBJ2-5; D is unclear. The J call could be wrong; TRBJ2-7 is a better fit for the DNA end. CDR3 length: 13 amino acids. Germline V CDR1 and CDR2: SGDLS, YYNGEE. Written as DNA, the CDR3 is TGTGCCAGCTCCCCCACGGATGGGTACGAGCAGTACTTC. This translates into CASSPTDGYEQYF.

This sequence joins TRBV11-2 and TRBJ2-7, with TRBD1 matching over 9 bases. Per germline, CDR1 SGHAT and CDR2 FQNNGV. The V gene end was trimmed by 1 base and the J gene end by 0 bases; junction bases not matched to a gene: 7. The CDR3 consists of 17 residues. CDR3 DNA sequence: TGTGCCAGCAGCTTAGCCCCCAGGGACAGGGCCTCCTACGAGCAGTACTTC. This encodes CASSLAPRDRASYEQYF.

This chain joins TRBV12-3 or TRBV12-4 and TRBJ2-3; D is perhaps TRBD2 (6 bases). V was pared by 6 bases and J by 2 bases, with 15 bases between. The CDR3 contains 15 residues. The DNA of the CDR3 is TGTGCCAGCAGCTTTAGCGGACCGTTCACAGATACGCAGTATTTT. It encodes CASSFSGPFTDTQYF.

The V gene is TRBV20-1, the J gene TRBJ2-7; 9 bases are shared with TRBD1. This CDR3 has 16 residues. Germline CDR1 is DFQATT and CDR2 is SNEGSKA (reference sequence). V dropped 2 bases and J dropped 5; count of bases not matched to a gene: 13. The DNA for the CDR3 is TGCAGTGCTAGATCTAGCAAGGGGACAGGGAACGACGAGCAGTACTTC. This sequence encodes CSARSSKGTGNDEQYF.

The V call is TRBV9, the J call TRBJ2-5, with 7 bases matching TRBD2. Germline CDR1 reads SGDLS; CDR2 reads YYNGEE. This CDR3 spans 15 amino acids. V lost 2 bases, J lost 5 bases, and 9 bases stayed unmatched. The CDR3 DNA sequence: TGTGCCAGCAGCGTCACCGAAGCGGGGTGGGAGACCCAGTACTTC. Translation gives CASSVTEAGWETQYF.

The CDR3 reads CASSQGQAHNYGYTF. The CDR3 DNA reads TGTGCCAGCAGCCAAGGACAGGCCCATAACTATGGCTACACCTTC. The chain links TRBV3-1 to TRBJ1-2; D may be TRBD1 (6 bases). In germline, CDR1 is LGHDT, CDR2 YNNKEL (reference sequence). V was trimmed by 1 base and J by 1 base, leaving 10 bases between them. This CDR3 comprises 15 residues.

This clonotype came up a few times. The chain has TRBV29-1 and TRBJ1-4; maybe TRBD1 (6 bases). Germline CDR1 is SQVTM and CDR2 is ANQGSEA. The CDR3 contains 12 residues. Trimming stripped 7 bases from V and 8 bases from J, with 14 bases between. The CDR3 region is CSAYREAEKLFF. CDR3 coding DNA: TGCAGCGCCTACAGGGAGGCGGAAAAACTGTTTTTT.

To note about this clonotype: One end of the junction does not line up with germline, which may come from a read error. CDR3 protein: CVSSPPQLPETQYF. CDR3 nucleotide sequence: TGTGTCAGCTCACCACCGCAGCTACCTGAGACCCAGTACTTC. This chain uses TRBV18 with TRBJ2-5; D is uncertain. The CDR3 sequence is 14 residues long. The germline V gene encodes CDR1 KGHSH and CDR2 LQKENI.

This clonotype was detected only a few times. The chain uses TRBV29-1 and TRBJ2-2, with a tentative D call TRBD2 (6 bases). The CDR3 is 13 residues long. In germline, CDR1 is SQVTM, CDR2 ANQGSEA. The CDR3 coding sequence is TGCACCTATATTGGGGAGGACACCGGGGAGCTGTTTTTT. It yields the protein CTYIGEDTGELFF.